Following are 21 T cell receptor beta chains from one sample sequenced in a study. Treg sorting used a CD4+CD25+CD127-/low gate. One entry per CDR3 protein, called by TCRdb with MiXCR from the 5' RACE reads. There are fewer than 65,000 distinct CDR3 sequences in the sample; 20% to 25% occur only once, and 3% to 4% lies in the top ten. Sequences were obtained from tumor-infiltrating Tregs sorted from the breast tumor. The source is a female donor with breast cancer.

The chain combines TRBV12-3 or TRBV12-4 with TRBJ2-7, with 7 bases identical to TRBD1. This CDR3 is built from 16 residues. With V trimmed by 1 base and J by 3 bases, 9 bases remained unmatched. The CDR3 DNA sequence: TGTGCCAGCAGTTTAGAGCTCGGGGCAGGGGGCTACGAGCAGTACTTC. This codes for CASSLELGAGGYEQYF.

There are many counts of this clonotype. The chain couples TRBV5-1 to TRBJ2-1; 7 bases align to TRBD2. V lost 4 bases and J lost 5; bases outside the gene matches: 3. In germline, CDR1 is SGHRS, CDR2 YFSETQ. The CDR3 consists of 13 residues. The chain's CDR3 is CASSLAANNEQFF. In DNA, the CDR3 is TGCGCCAGCAGCCTAGCGGCAAACAATGAGCAGTTCTTC.

The table lists this clonotype with many counts. The chain joins TRBV5-6 to TRBJ1-2; weak D call: TRBD1 (5 bases). The V gene lost 3 bases and the J gene lost 4 bases, with 13 bases spanning the gap. The CDR3 length is 14 residues. Germline CDR1 reads SGHDT; CDR2 reads YYEEEE. The CDR3 nucleotides read TGTGCCAGCAGCTACGGGGCTCTGGGCTATGGCTACACCTTC. Encoded protein: CASSYGALGYGYTF.

This clonotype has a handful of counts. This chain uses TRBV29-1 with TRBJ1-1; possibly TRBD1 for D (6 bases). CDR3 size: 13 residues. Germline CDR1 and CDR2: SQVTM and ANQGSEA. The V end was cut by 6 bases, the J end by 3 bases, with 14 bases between. The DNA of the CDR3 is TGCAGCGTCACAGGGTCTTTCGACACTGAAGCTTTCTTT. This sequence encodes CSVTGSFDTEAFF.

This clonotype was counted only a few times. This chain uses TRBV6-5 with TRBJ2-7; 7 bases align to TRBD2. Trimming removed 7 bases from V and 0 bases from J; junction bases left unmatched: 6. The CDR3 is made up of 14 amino acids. Germline CDR1 and CDR2: MNHEY and SVGAGI. In DNA, the CDR3 is TGTGCCAGCATAGAGAGCGGGGCCTCCTACGAGCAGTACTTC. Its protein product is CASIESGASYEQYF.

This clonotype was seen repeatedly, ten times or more. CDR3 in amino acids: CASSTGLADTGELFF. CDR3 bases: TGTGCCAGCAGCACGGGACTAGCGGACACCGGGGAGCTGTTTTTT. V and J are TRBV7-9 and TRBJ2-2, with TRBD2 matching over 11 bases. V was clipped by 5 bases and J by 3 bases; unmatched bases: 2. Per germline, CDR1 SEHNR and CDR2 FQNEAQ (reference sequence). The CDR3 spans 15 residues.

The chain uses TRBV28 and TRBJ1-5; 7 bases fit TRBD1. Germline CDR1 is MDHEN and CDR2 is SYDVKM. V shed 3 bases, J shed 2 bases, and the junction held 10 bases outside the gene matches. This CDR3 has 17 amino acids. CDR3 in DNA: TGTGCCAGCAGTTTCAGGGGGATACAGTTTGGCAATCAGCCCCAGCATTTT. This translates into CASSFRGIQFGNQPQHF.

This clonotype was observed a few times. The chain combines TRBV20-1 with TRBJ2-3; 10 positions agree with TRBD2. Trimming removed 3 bases from V and 3 bases from J; junction bases left unmatched: 3. The germline CDR1 and CDR2 sequences are DFQATT and SNEGSKA (reference sequence). The CDR3 totals 14 residues. CDR3 in DNA: TGCAGTGCTAGTTATAGCGGGAGGACAGATACGCAGTATTTT. Translated, it gives CSASYSGRTDTQYF.

The chain joins TRBV6-2 or TRBV6-3 to TRBJ2-1; TRBD2 matches 7 bases. Trimming removed 7 bases from V and 2 bases from J; junction bases left unmatched: 11. This CDR3 contains 16 residues. Germline-derived CDR1 and CDR2 are MNHEY and SVGEGT. CDR3 amino acids: CASTQGWGRAYNEQFF. The CDR3 DNA sequence: TGTGCCAGCACCCAGGGATGGGGGAGGGCCTACAATGAGCAGTTCTTC.

The table lists this clonotype with many counts. The chain couples TRBV4-1 to TRBJ2-3; a possible D gene is TRBD2 (6 bases). V lost 1 base to trimming and J lost 0 bases, with 17 bases between them. There are 18 residues in the CDR3. The germline V gene has CDR1 MGHRA and CDR2 YSYEKL. This chain's CDR3 is CASSQGGDPRDSTDTQYF. The CDR3 DNA sequence: TGCGCCAGCAGCCAAGGGGGGGATCCTCGGGACAGCACAGATACGCAGTATTTT.

This clonotype was observed a few times. The rearrangement links TRBV20-1 to TRBJ2-7, with 8 bases identical to TRBD2. This CDR3 has 14 residues. CDR1 DFQATT and CDR2 SNEGSKA come from the germline V gene (reference sequence). V was pared by 5 bases and J by 3 bases, with 9 bases of the junction left unmatched. This CDR3 is CSAGPSGSSYEQYF. The CDR3 DNA is TGCAGTGCTGGACCTAGCGGGTCGAGCTACGAGCAGTACTTC.

In this sample, this clonotype is medium-sized. This chain connects TRBV5-1 to TRBJ1-5; D gene uncertain. Germline values: CDR1 SGHRS, CDR2 YFSETQ. CDR3 length: 15 amino acids. With 4 bases removed from V and 2 bases from J, the gap between germline ends came to 13 bases. In DNA, the CDR3 is TGCGCCAGCAGCCTTGACCCCCTTGGCAATCAGCCCCAGCATTTT. It specifies CASSLDPLGNQPQHF.

In its sample, this clonotype was seen a few times. This CDR3 fails to terminate in the conserved phenylalanine or tryptophan, so it likely reflects a read error. The chain combines TRBV5-1 with TRBJ2-5; D is perhaps TRBD1 or TRBD2 (5 bases each). This CDR3 is built from 15 residues. Between the trimmed V and J ends, which lost 0 bases and 0 bases, there was a span of 9 bases. Germline V gives CDR1 SGHRS, CDR2 YFSETQ. As DNA, the CDR3 is TGCGCCAGCAGCTTGGTTGGGGGTAACCAAGAGACCCAGTACCTC. The encoded protein is CASSLVGGNQETQYL.

This clonotype was observed a few times. The chain employs TRBV2 and TRBJ2-3; TRBD2 aligns across 10 bases. The CDR3 contains 14 residues. Germline CDR1 reads SNHLY; CDR2 reads FYNNEI. The V gene end was trimmed by 6 bases and the J gene end by 6 bases; junction bases not matched to a gene: 6. The CDR3 DNA sequence: TGTGCCAGCAGATTACTAGCGGGACGGGATACGCAGTATTTT. Translation: CASRLLAGRDTQYF. The complete variable domain, with remaining parts taken from reference TRBV2 and TRBJ2-3, reads EPEVTQTPSHQVTQMGQEVILRCVPISNHLYFYWYRQILGQKVEFLVSFYNNEISEKSEIFDDQFSVERPDGSNFTLKIRSTKLEDSAMYFCASRLLAGRDTQYFGPGTRLTVL.

This clonotype was counted at least ten times. CDR3 amino acids: CASRSVSGSSYEQYF. CDR3 coding DNA: TGTGCCAGCCGATCGGTTAGCGGGAGTTCTTACGAGCAGTACTTC. The V and J genes are TRBV6-1 and TRBJ2-7, with 9 nucleotides matching TRBD2. Per germline, CDR1 MNHNS and CDR2 SASEGT. Trimming removed 8 bases from V and 4 bases from J; junction bases left unmatched: 12. This CDR3 region has 15 residues.

This clonotype has a handful of counts. The chain recombines TRBV3-1 with TRBJ1-5; D is undetermined. The germline gives CDR1 LGHDT, CDR2 YNNKEL (reference sequence). This CDR3 contains 11 residues. Trimming took 3 bases from V and 9 from J, leaving 6 bases between them. The CDR3 here is CASSHPGPQHF. As DNA, the CDR3 is TGTGCCAGCAGCCACCCGGGGCCCCAGCATTTT.

This clonotype came up many times. The V and J genes are TRBV5-1 and TRBJ2-1; no firm D call. The ends were cut back, 0 bases at V and 3 bases at J, with 7 bases in the middle. The CDR3 contains 14 residues. Germline CDR1 SGHRS, CDR2 YFSETQ. The CDR3 is CASSLGGDYNEQFF. The CDR3 coding sequence is TGCGCCAGCAGCTTGGGTGGGGACTACAATGAGCAGTTCTTC.

This clonotype was detected only a few times. The chain combines TRBV10-3 with TRBJ2-1, with 9 positions matching TRBD2. The CDR3 is made up of 16 amino acids. V was pared by 10 bases and J by 0 bases, with 10 bases of the junction left unmatched. CDR1 and CDR2 (germline): ENHRY, SYGVKD. CDR3 residues: CATLGIAGDSYNEQFF. The CDR3 DNA follows: TGTGCCACACTGGGCATAGCGGGAGACTCCTACAATGAGCAGTTCTTC.

This clonotype was found a few times. The V gene is TRBV5-1, the J gene TRBJ1-2; D not certain. The CDR3 is 16 residues long. V was cut by 0 bases and J by 2 bases, with 14 bases left in between. The germline V gene has CDR1 SGHRS and CDR2 YFSETQ. The CDR3 coding sequence is TGCGCCAGCAGCTTGGACCTGGGCGGTGGAAACTATGGCTACACCTTC. It translates to CASSLDLGGGNYGYTF.

Ten or more counts support this clonotype. The chain recombines TRBV29-1 with TRBJ1-2; perhaps TRBD1 as D (6 bases). The ends were cut back, 6 bases at V and 6 bases at J, with 23 bases in the middle. This CDR3 region has 15 residues. Germline V gives CDR1 SQVTM, CDR2 ANQGSEA. CDR3 bases: TGCAGCGTCGTGAAGATCCAGGGACACGGGAATGGCTACACCTTC. Translating gives CSVVKIQGHGNGYTF.

The sample holds a few counts of this clonotype. CDR3 nucleotide sequence: TGTGCCAGCAATCAACAGGGGGCGGGAAATTCACCCCTCCACTTT. Its protein product is CASNQQGAGNSPLHF. The rearrangement joins TRBV6-5 to TRBJ1-6; 9 positions match TRBD1. CDR3 length equals 15 residues. Trimming took 7 bases from V and 7 from J; bases not matched to a gene: 8. CDR1 and CDR2 (germline): MNHEY, SVGAGI.